One T cell receptor (beta chain) is described in this entry. The data were produced by immunoSEQ multiplex PCR, yet TCRdb's version contains in-frame clones alone and is incomplete. This sample yields tens of thousands of clones, of which over 70% are seen a single time; 2.1% belongs to the top ten. The data stem from a study of blood T cell repertoires in COVID-19. This CDR3 has 15 amino acids. Germline lookup yields CDR1 LNHDA and CDR2 SQIVND (reference sequence). V gave up 5 bases and J gave up 6 bases; unmatched junction bases: 9. The chain is built from TRBV19 and TRBJ1-1; 10 bases match TRBD1. The sequenced sample consisted of peripheral blood. The receptor was derived from a woman of 80 years or more with COVID-19, enrolled during active disease. CDR3 coding DNA: TGTGCCAGTAGTGCCACCGGGACAGGGGCCCCTGAAGCTTTCTTT. Amino acids: CASSATGTGAPEAFF.